One and the same sample provided the 12 T cell receptor beta chains below, sequenced in a study of blood T cell repertoires in COVID-19. Data came from immunoSEQ multiplex PCR; TCRdb stores just in-frame clones and leaves some out. This table has roughly 380,000 clones, around 89% appearing once. The sequenced material came from peripheral blood. All receptors derive from a middle-aged woman with COVID-19, enrolled during active disease.

J is TRBJ1-2 and V is TRBV6-5; D unclear. Germline V gene data show CDR1 as MNHEY and CDR2 as SVGAGI. The V and J ends lost 6 bases and 3 bases respectively, with 14 bases between them. The CDR3 runs to 14 residues. CDR3 sequence reads: CASSPLGRYYGYTF. The CDR3 bases are TGTGCCAGCAGCCCGTTGGGCAGATACTATGGCTACACCTTC.

This clone occurred once. This rearrangement joins TRBV29-1 to TRBJ1-1; the D gene is possibly TRBD1 (6 bases). V was clipped by 3 bases and J by 4 bases, with 15 bases between them. CDR1 is SQVTM and CDR2 is ANQGSEA in the germline V gene. CDR3 size: 14 residues. CDR3 in DNA: TGCAGCGTTGACGAGGGGCAGGGGATCACTGAAGCTTTCTTT. Its protein is CSVDEGQGITEAFF. The variable domain in full, with the rest retrieved from reference TRBV29-1 and TRBJ1-1, is SAVISQKPSRDICQRGTSLTIQCQVDSQVTMMFWYRQQPGQSLTLIATANQGSEATYESGFVIDKFPISRPNLTFSTLTVSNMSPEDSSIYLCSVDEGQGITEAFFGQGTRLTVV.

The sample holds one count of this clone. The CDR3 bases are TGTGCCAGCTCACCCTTGATAGCGGGAAGTTACGAGCAGTACTTC. This translates into CASSPLIAGSYEQYF. The chain links TRBV18 to TRBJ2-7; TRBD2 agrees at 8 bases. Germline assignment: CDR1 KGHSH and CDR2 LQKENI. This CDR3 contains 15 residues. V lost 3 bases, J lost 4 bases, and 8 bases stayed unmatched.

V usage is TRBV19 and J usage is TRBJ1-5, with no clear D. Germline lookup yields CDR1 LNHDA and CDR2 SQIVND (reference sequence). With 3 bases removed from V and 0 bases from J, the gap between germline ends came to 6 bases. CDR3 length: 14 amino acids. The CDR3 protein is CASSMANSNQPQHF. Here the CDR3 DNA reads TGTGCCAGTAGTATGGCAAATAGCAATCAGCCCCAGCATTTT.

The gene calls are TRBV7-8 and TRBJ2-6; D remains unclear. The CDR3 has 14 residues. From germline, CDR1 is SGHVS and CDR2 FQNEAQ. V dropped 5 bases and J dropped 4 bases, with 9 bases sitting between them. In DNA form, the CDR3 reads TGTGCCAGCAGCGCCTCCCAGGGGGCCAACGTCCTGACTTTC. Translated, it gives CASSASQGANVLTF. The entire variable domain, with the rest obtained from reference TRBV7-8 and TRBJ2-6, is as follows: GAGVSQSPRYKVAKRGQDVALRCDPISGHVSLFWYQQALGQGPEFLTYFQNEAQLDKSGLPSDRFFAERPEGSVSTLKIQRTQQEDSAVYLCASSASQGANVLTFGAGSRLTVL.

The chain recombines TRBV19 with TRBJ2-1, with TRBD1 identical over 9 bases. Germline trimming cut 5 bases from V and 8 bases from J; bases unmatched to any gene: 10. This CDR3 has 15 residues. Germline lookup yields CDR1 LNHDA and CDR2 SQIVND (reference sequence). The CDR3 here is CASSVPGQGMHEQFF. Here the CDR3 DNA reads TGTGCCAGTAGTGTTCCGGGACAGGGTATGCATGAGCAGTTCTTC.

The chain uses TRBV3-1 (or the pseudogene TRBV3-2) and TRBJ1-2; D is unclear. The CDR3 contains 14 residues. Trimming removed 0 bases at V and 2 bases at J, with 7 bases between. Germline CDR1 and CDR2: LGHDT and YNNKEL (reference sequence). The CDR3, as DNA: TGTGCCAGCAGCCAAGAGGAACAGAACTATGGCTACACCTTC. This sequence encodes CASSQEEQNYGYTF.

The chain employs TRBV7-9 and TRBJ1-2; D gene uncertain. Germline CDR1 and CDR2: SEHNR and FQNEAQ (reference sequence). The CDR3 consists of 13 residues. The V end was cut by 5 bases, the J end by 6 bases, with 13 bases between. The CDR3 sequence: CASSPSWEDGYTF. The CDR3 coding sequence is TGTGCCAGCAGCCCAAGCTGGGAGGATGGCTACACCTTC.

The rearrangement joins TRBV21-1 to TRBJ1-5. TRBV21-1 is listed as a pseudogene. The CDR3 contains 11 residues. CDR3 nucleotide sequence: TGTGCCAGCCTTAGCAATCAGCCCCAGCATTTT. It specifies CASLSNQPQHF.

The genes are TRBV7-9 and TRBJ2-5, with 8 bases lining up with TRBD1. Germline V gene lookup returns CDR1 SEHNR and CDR2 FQNEAQ (reference sequence). The CDR3 totals 14 residues. V was clipped by 5 bases and J by 6 bases; unmatched bases: 8. Here the CDR3 reads CASSPGGVGQTQYF. The CDR3, as DNA: TGTGCCAGCAGCCCAGGGGGCGTCGGACAGACCCAGTACTTC.

V and J are TRBV19 and TRBJ2-2; D may be TRBD2 (6 bases). Germline CDR1 and CDR2: LNHDA and SQIVND (reference sequence). This CDR3 comprises 15 residues. Deletions cut 3 bases from V and 2 bases from J, with 10 bases between. CDR3 region: CASSIGGSNTGELFF. In DNA form, the CDR3 reads TGTGCCAGTAGTATCGGGGGATCAAACACCGGGGAGCTGTTTTTT.

This chain connects TRBV28 to TRBJ1-5; perhaps TRBD1 as D (6 bases). This CDR3 spans 16 amino acids. In germline, CDR1 is MDHEN, CDR2 SYDVKM. V was shortened by 2 bases and J by 4 bases, with 15 bases between the two germline ends. The CDR3 sequence is CASSLHTGTLNQPQHF. Here the CDR3 DNA reads TGTGCCAGCAGTTTACATACCGGGACACTGAATCAGCCCCAGCATTTT.